Included here is one TCR beta chain sequence, with context. No antigen is known for it. Here immunoSEQ multiplex PCR was the method, and the copy in TCRdb shows in-frame clones only, minus some. The sample has roughly 1,500,000 clones; under 99% are singletons. CD45RA-negative memory and CD45RA+ naive subsets were split from the CD4+ cells. The data originate from a study of shared clonotypes between healthy human individuals. Overall study context: The people who gave samples were two women and a few men aged 18 to 49. The study used three CD4 naive, three CD4 memory, two CD8 naive and one CD8 memory plate per donor.

Points from the study as a whole: Non-shared clonotypes were found to have lower generation probabilities than the clonotypes that were shared by all four of the sorted-subset donors.

This CDR3 contains 15 residues. CDR1 is SGHRS and CDR2 is YFSETQ in the germline V gene. V gave up 4 bases and J gave up 4 bases; unmatched junction bases: 7. This clonotype was sampled from a man aged 25-40 years in good health. The source material was naive CD4+ T cells sorted from blood. This sample's subset: CD45RA+ positively selected. The V gene is TRBV5-1, the J gene TRBJ2-3; the match to TRBD2 covers 9 bases. The CDR3 region is CASSRTSVPSDTQYF. In DNA form, the CDR3 reads TGCGCCAGCAGCAGGACTAGCGTACCTTCAGATACGCAGTATTTT.